The 27 T cell receptor beta chains reported below all come from one sample, sequenced in a study of T cells in women clearing cervical HPV infection. Sequencing used immunoSEQ multiplex PCR; TCRdb keeps in-frame clones, though not all of them. Its table records about 26,000 clones. Sequencing input: blood buffy coat. All receptors derive from a woman aged 18-70 years with a cervical HPV16 infection that either progressed to CIN3+ or cleared (not recorded which).

This CDR3 reads CASSLGTSGTYEQYF. Partial CDR3 DNA: TGTGCCAGCAGCTTAGGGACTAGCGGGACCTACGAG. V usage is TRBV7-9 and J usage is TRBJ2-7; TRBD2 agrees at 12 bases. The read ends 3 residues shy of where the CDR3 ends; the end is completed using the germline J gene. From germline, CDR1 is SEHNR and CDR2 FQNEAQ (reference sequence). The trim removed 1 base at V and 2 bases at J, leaving 0 bases unmatched. This CDR3 contains 15 residues.

On this clone: The sequence runs out 3 residues before the end of the CDR3; the remainder is reconstructed from the germline J gene. The chain has TRBV28 and TRBJ2-3; 14 positions match TRBD2. The CDR3 runs to 18 residues. The germline CDR1 and CDR2 sequences are MDHEN and SYDVKM. Trimming cost V 4 bases and J 1 base; bases outside gene matches: 7. Partial CDR3 DNA: TGTGCCAGCAGTTCAAGCGGACTAGCGGGAGGTGGCACAGATACG. The encoded protein is CASSSSGLAGGGTDT. In full, the CDR3 is CASSSSGLAGGGTDTQYF.

With regard to this clone: The sequenced fragment ends 3 residues before the CDR3 boundary, so the rest is inferred from the germline J gene. The chain is built from TRBV7-6 and TRBJ2-1, with D perhaps TRBD2 (6 bases). V lost 5 bases, J lost 7 bases, and 21 bases lay in between. The V gene's germline CDR1 is SGHVS and CDR2 FNYEAQ. The CDR3 is 16 residues long. CDR3 DNA (partial): TGTGCCAGCAGCCACCCCCCGGAGCGGGTTGGGAATGAG. This sequence encodes CASSHPPERVGNE. The entire CDR3 reads CASSHPPERVGNEQFF.

On this clone: The read is 3 residues too short to cover the CDR3 end, so that end is filled in from the germline J gene. The rearrangement links TRBV5-1 to TRBJ1-2, with D maybe TRBD1 (6 bases). Germline V gene sequence: CDR1 SGHRS, CDR2 YFSETQ. The CDR3 is 14 amino acids. The ends were cut back, 0 bases at V and 3 bases at J, with 9 bases in the middle. CDR3 sequence: CASSLAGADYGYTF. The CDR3 bases that were read are TGCGCCAGCAGCTTGGCAGGGGCTGACTATGGC.

For this clone: The missing CDR3 end, 3 residues past where the read stops, is filled in from the germline J gene. The chain joins TRBV28 to TRBJ1-5; perhaps TRBD1 as D (6 bases). The CDR3 is 17 residues long. Germline-derived CDR1 and CDR2 are MDHEN and SYDVKM. Between the trimmed V and J ends, which lost 5 bases and 0 bases, there was a span of 17 bases. CDR3 region: CASSMPTGQHSNQPQHF. The sequenced part of the CDR3 DNA is TGTGCCAGCAGTATGCCGACAGGCCAACATAGCAATCAGCCC.

With respect to this clone: The read terminates 3 residues before the CDR3 end, so the remaining end is supplied by the germline J gene. The chain links TRBV6-2 or TRBV6-3 to TRBJ2-5; maybe TRBD1 (6 bases). The CDR3 covers 14 residues. CDR1 and CDR2 (germline): MNHEY, SVGEGT. Trimming took 6 bases from V and 7 from J, leaving 18 bases between them. CDR3 DNA, as far as it was read: TGTGCCAGCAGCGTACAACAGGGTATTATGACC. Protein product: CASSVQQGIMT. Given in full, the CDR3 is CASSVQQGIMTQYF.

About this clone: The read halts 3 residues ahead of the CDR3 end, with the missing end drawn from the germline J gene. The chain couples TRBV11-3 to TRBJ2-3; D may be TRBD2 (6 bases). V shed 5 bases and J shed 8 bases, with 17 bases lying between them. The germline V gene encodes CDR1 SGHNT and CDR2 YENEEA. This CDR3 comprises 14 residues. CDR3 DNA (partial): TGTGCCAGCAGCCAGGGACTTCCCACGGGTACG. As protein: CASSQGLPTGT. The CDR3 in full is CASSQGLPTGTQYF.

In regard to this clone: The read is 3 residues too short to cover the CDR3 end, so that end is filled in from the germline J gene. The chain combines TRBV5-4 with TRBJ2-3; possibly TRBD1 for D (5 bases). Germline CDR1 is SGHNT and CDR2 is YYREEE (reference sequence). The CDR3 spans 16 residues. V dropped 2 bases and J dropped 1 base, with 14 bases sitting between them. The CDR3: CASSLLREGGTDTQYF. CDR3 DNA, as far as it was read: TGTGCCAGCAGCTTACTTCGCGAAGGGGGCACAGATACG.

With respect to this clone: Read data end 3 residues before the CDR3 end; the end is taken from the germline J gene. This rearrangement joins TRBV7-6 to TRBJ1-2; D is ambiguous. The CDR3 consists of 15 residues. Looked up from germline, CDR1 is SGHVS and CDR2 is FNYEAQ. The CDR3 DNA, read in part, is TGTGCCAGCAGCTTAGGCCCGCTAGCGGGCAATGAC. This encodes CASSLGPLAGND. In full, the CDR3 reads CASSLGPLAGNDYTF.

In regard to this clone: Coverage ceases 3 residues before the CDR3 finishes, and the germline J gene fills in the end. The chain combines TRBV5-1 with TRBJ2-1; tentatively, D is TRBD1 (6 bases). Trimming pared 0 bases from V and 6 bases from J, leaving 16 bases between. CDR1 SGHRS and CDR2 YFSETQ come from the germline V gene. This CDR3 is built from 16 residues. Partial CDR3 DNA: TGCGCCAGCAGCTTGGATCAACAGGGTCCGGGCAATGAG. Translated: CASSLDQQGPGNE. The whole CDR3 protein is CASSLDQQGPGNEQFF.

Of note for this clone: The read halts 3 residues ahead of the CDR3 end, with the missing end drawn from the germline J gene. The chain recombines TRBV30 with TRBJ2-7; 7 bases are a match to TRBD1. The J segment lost 5 bases and the V segment lost 3 bases, leaving 4 bases of the junction unmatched. The CDR3 consists of 12 residues. CDR1 is GTSNPN and CDR2 is SVGIG in the germline V gene (reference sequence). Incomplete CDR3 DNA: TGTGCCTGGAGGGGACAGAGGAACGAG. This codes for CAWRGQRNE. The entire CDR3 protein is CAWRGQRNEQYF.

Concerning this clone itself: The CDR3 goes on 3 residues after the read ends, and that part is filled in from the germline J gene. The J gene is TRBJ1-1, the V gene TRBV19; maybe TRBD1 (5 bases). V was cut by 3 bases and J by 1 base, with 12 bases left in between. Per germline, CDR1 LNHDA and CDR2 SQIVND (reference sequence). This CDR3 has 15 residues. The CDR3 sequence is CASSMGRARNTEAFF. The sequenced part of the CDR3 DNA is TGTGCCAGTAGTATGGGCAGGGCTCGGAACACTGAA.

The covered CDR3 bases are TGTGCCAGTAGTTCCAGGTTGAATGAC. Translation: CASSSRLND. Given in full, the CDR3 is CASSSRLNDYTF. The V call is TRBV19, the J call TRBJ1-2; D is unresolved. The sequenced fragment ends 3 residues before the CDR3 boundary, so the rest is inferred from the germline J gene. CDR1 LNHDA and CDR2 SQIVND come from the germline V gene (reference sequence). This CDR3 is built from 12 residues.

About this clone: The read halts 3 residues ahead of the CDR3 end, with the missing end drawn from the germline J gene. The chain links TRBV6-2 or TRBV6-3 to TRBJ1-5; 7 nucleotides line up with TRBD1. V trimming: 6 bases; J trimming: 1 base; junction bases outside the gene matches: 3. Germline V gene sequence: CDR1 MNHEY, CDR2 SVGEGT. The CDR3 covers 14 residues. The CDR3: CASSMTGSNQPQHF. Incomplete CDR3 DNA: TGTGCCAGCAGCATGACAGGGAGCAATCAGCCC.

A remark on this clone: From the germline J gene comes the end of the CDR3, since the read stops 3 residues before it. This chain links TRBV7-2 with TRBJ2-4; TRBD1 is a possible D gene (5 bases). The CDR3 is made up of 14 amino acids. Per the germline V gene, CDR1 is SGHTA and CDR2 is FQGNSA. CDR3 DNA, as far as it was read: TGTGCCAGCAGCCCTCGACAGAGACACTATGGT. This codes for CASSPRQRHYG. The CDR3 in its entirety is CASSPRQRHYGQYF.

About this clone: Read data end 3 residues before the CDR3 end; the end is taken from the germline J gene. This chain uses TRBV5-1 with TRBJ2-1; D perhaps matches TRBD2 (5 bases). V shed 0 bases and J shed 9 bases, with 16 bases lying between them. In germline, CDR1 is SGHRS, CDR2 YFSETQ. CDR3 length: 15 amino acids. CDR3 region: CASSLGVATTREQFF. CDR3 DNA, as far as it was read: TGCGCCAGCAGCTTGGGGGTAGCGACCACTCGTGAG.

The part of the CDR3 DNA that was read is TGTGCCAGGGCGGGGGGCCGGAACACTGAA. It encodes CARAGGRNTE. The CDR3, in full, reads CARAGGRNTEAFF. The rearrangement joins TRBV2 to TRBJ1-1; maybe TRBD1 (6 bases). The sequence runs out 3 residues before the end of the CDR3; the remainder is reconstructed from the germline J gene. Per the germline V gene, CDR1 is SNHLY and CDR2 is FYNNEI. The CDR3 consists of 13 residues. Deletions cut 9 bases from V and 1 base from J, with 12 bases between.

For this clone: The read ends 3 residues early relative to the CDR3; the germline J gene fills the gap. This rearrangement joins TRBV19 to TRBJ2-2; D is possibly TRBD1 (5 bases). Germline CDR1 and CDR2: LNHDA and SQIVND (reference sequence). CDR3 length: 15 amino acids. The CDR3 DNA, read in part, is TGTGCCAGTAGTATAGGTGTGGTAGGGGCCAACGTG. Its translation is CASSIGVVGANV. The full CDR3 is CASSIGVVGANVLFF.

Remarks on this clone: The sequence runs out 3 residues before the end of the CDR3; the remainder is reconstructed from the germline J gene. V and J are TRBV7-9 and TRBJ2-2, with D perhaps TRBD1 (5 bases). Per germline, CDR1 SEHNR and CDR2 FQNEAQ (reference sequence). The CDR3 runs to 13 residues. The V end lost 6 bases, the J end lost 6 bases, and 11 bases lay between the germline ends. CDR3 bases read: TGTGCCAGCAGAACAGAAGGGGCCGGGGAG. As protein: CASRTEGAGE. The entire CDR3 is CASRTEGAGELFF.

Points on this clone: The read terminates 3 residues ahead of where the CDR3 ends, so the germline J gene completes it. V usage is TRBV5-1 and J usage is TRBJ2-1; TRBD1 agrees at 7 bases. The V gene end was trimmed by 5 bases and the J gene end by 0 bases; junction bases not matched to a gene: 5. The CDR3 extends over 15 amino acids. The germline V gene has CDR1 SGHRS and CDR2 YFSETQ. The CDR3 here is CASSTGQNSYNEQFF. The CDR3 DNA, read in part, is TGCGCCAGCAGTACGGGACAGAACTCCTACAATGAG.

Note on this clone: The read terminates 3 residues before the CDR3 end, so the remaining end is supplied by the germline J gene. V gene TRBV11-2 combines with J gene TRBJ1-1; no clear D. CDR3 length: 13 amino acids. Germline CDR1 is SGHAT and CDR2 is FQNNGV. CDR3: CASSTPGSDEAFF. The sequenced CDR3 bases are TGTGCCAGCAGCACCCCCGGCAGCGACGAA.

Details on this clone: The CDR3 extends 3 residues past the end of the read, so its final part is completed from the germline J gene. The chain carries TRBV7-3 and TRBJ2-2, with 9 bases fitting TRBD2. The germline V gene encodes CDR1 SGHTA and CDR2 FQGTGA. The CDR3 length is 16 residues. Incomplete CDR3 DNA: TGTGCCAGCAGCTTAGGATCAGCGGGGGGCCCTCAAGAG. Protein: CASSLGSAGGPQE. The CDR3 reads in full as CASSLGSAGGPQELFF.

Worth noting for this clone: The read gets to within 3 residues of the CDR3 end, and the germline J gene fills in the rest. This chain joins TRBV29-1 and TRBJ2-5, with TRBD2 matching over 8 bases. V shed 5 bases and J 5 bases; nucleotides not matched to a gene: 25. Germline CDR1 SQVTM, CDR2 ANQGSEA. The CDR3 spans 19 residues. The CDR3 loop reads CSVPQTRLASQKTGETQYF. The DNA read from the CDR3 is TGCAGCGTTCCCCAAACGCGACTAGCGTCGCAAAAAACGGGGGAGACC.

On this clone: With the read ending 3 residues before the CDR3 end, the germline J gene is used to fill in that end. The rearrangement uses TRBV18 and TRBJ2-4; TRBD1 matches 10 bases. The CDR3 totals 15 residues. Germline loops: CDR1 KGHSH, CDR2 LQKENI. Partial CDR3 DNA: TGTGCCAGCTCACTAAGACAGGGGGCGGACTATGGT. It yields the protein CASSLRQGADYG. The entire CDR3 reads CASSLRQGADYGQYF.

About this clone itself: Sequencing ends 3 residues short of the CDR3 end; the germline J gene provides the rest. The genes are TRBV19 and TRBJ1-2, with a possible D match to TRBD1 (6 bases). The CDR3 runs 15 residues. CDR1 is LNHDA and CDR2 is SQIVND in the germline V gene (reference sequence). V was clipped by 3 bases and J by 2 bases, with 13 bases between them. The CDR3 is CASSMIGQINYGYTF. The CDR3 bases that were read are TGTGCCAGTAGTATGATCGGACAGATAAACTATGGC.

As for this clone: The read stops 3 residues short of the end of the CDR3; the missing end is completed from the germline J gene. This sequence joins TRBV29-1 and TRBJ1-2; 8 bases align to TRBD1. CDR3 size: 15 residues. Germline V gene sequence: CDR1 SQVTM, CDR2 ANQGSEA. J lost 4 bases, V lost 3 bases, and 10 bases had no gene match. The covered CDR3 bases are TGCAGCGTTGATCAGGGGGCTCGGGACCTCTATGGC. It codes for CSVDQGARDLYG. The CDR3, in full, reads CSVDQGARDLYGYTF.

With regard to this clone: From the germline J gene comes the end of the CDR3, since the read stops 3 residues before it. V is TRBV2 and J is TRBJ2-5; TRBD1 agrees at 10 bases. This CDR3 contains 14 residues. CDR1 SNHLY and CDR2 FYNNEI come from the germline V gene. J was trimmed by 3 bases and V by 5 bases; bases with no gene match: 3. This CDR3 is CASSNGQGEETQYF. The sequenced part of the CDR3 DNA is TGTGCCAGCAGTAACGGACAGGGGGAAGAGACC.